This TCR beta chain was captured in a study of brain T cells in children with intractable seizures. Study-wide findings and caveats: Viral specificity was inferred only from CDR3 similarity; HCMV serostatus was unknown. Pre- and post-surgery blood differed in depth, so pre-surgery absences may be undersampling.

Only in-frame clones appear in the TCRdb table, and some are missing; sequencing was by immunoSEQ multiplex PCR. This table holds roughly 80,000 clones, roughly 91% found once. In regard to this clone: The target antigen is unknown.

Sequencing was limited to surgery cases with top T cell transcript signatures in brain tissue. The sequence was obtained from a boy under two years old with tuberous sclerosis and intractable seizures. The source material was peripheral blood, sampled at surgery.

The CDR3: CASSQEGAGGRAEQFF. The CDR3 DNA reads TGTGCCAGCAGCCAAGAAGGGGCGGGGGGCCGAGCTGAGCAGTTCTTC. V and J are TRBV3-1 (or the pseudogene TRBV3-2) and TRBJ2-1, with 8 bases that match TRBD2. The germline V gene has CDR1 LGHDT and CDR2 YNNKEL (reference sequence). The V gene end was trimmed by 0 bases and the J gene end by 9 bases; junction bases not matched to a gene: 10. This CDR3 has 16 residues.